This section outlines one TCR beta chain sequence together with its context. Its target is not known. The CDR3 has 16 residues. The germline V gene has CDR1 SGHTA and CDR2 FQGNSA. Trimming removed 7 bases from V and 6 bases from J, with 25 bases in between. The data derive from a study of T cell responses to AZD1222 COVID-19 vaccine. Study-level background: Pooling covered second doses at about 4 or about 12 weeks.

Study-wide results and caveats: Repertoires were sampled only after the peak T cell response. Spike-specific TCR breadth and depth went up after people got two AZD1222 doses. The study found vaccine-associated CD4 TCRs spanning spike, dominant at 160-218 and 743-854.

Produced via immunoSEQ multiplex PCR; TCRdb's table is partial and in-frame only. The sample holds about 110,000 clones; about 90% are singletons and the top ten take approximately 9.3%. This sample comprised peripheral blood, obtained on day 0 of AZD1222 vaccination. The clonotype was recovered from an adult in good health. The V and J genes are TRBV7-2 and TRBJ2-7, with D perhaps TRBD1 (5 bases). The CDR3: CASTTSHYRSPGEQYF. For the CDR3, the DNA is TGTGCCAGCACCACATCCCACTACAGGTCCCCCGGCGAGCAGTACTTC.